The 9 T cell receptor beta chains below were found in one sample sequenced in a study of control samples from healthy donors and cancer patients. Sequenced by immunoSEQ multiplex PCR; TCRdb stores in-frame clones only, minus some. The repertoire holds around 50,000 clones, with approximately 95% as singletons. Sequencing was carried out using blood. The receptors were gathered from a young woman in good health.

This rearrangement joins TRBV4-2 to TRBJ1-4; TRBD1 might be the D (5 bases). Per the germline V gene, CDR1 is LGHNA and CDR2 is YNFKEQ. The CDR3 spans 14 residues. Trimming pared 5 bases from V and 5 bases from J, leaving 12 bases between. The CDR3 region has the DNA TGTGCCAGCAGCTCCCCGGACACCAATGAAAAACTGTTTTTT. Protein: CASSSPDTNEKLFF.

This sequence joins TRBV29-1 and TRBJ2-1; TRBD2 matches 10 bases. V was clipped by 1 base and J by 4 bases; unmatched bases: 7. CDR1 SQVTM and CDR2 ANQGSEA come from the germline V gene. This CDR3 region has 16 residues. The CDR3 spells CSVEALGSGRYNEQFF. CDR3 sequence (DNA): TGCAGCGTTGAAGCCCTAGGTAGCGGGAGGTACAATGAGCAGTTCTTC.

The genes are TRBV9 and TRBJ1-1, with D perhaps matching TRBD1 (5 bases). Germline values: CDR1 SGDLS, CDR2 YYNGEE. The V and J ends lost 4 bases and 1 base respectively, with 11 bases between them. CDR3 length equals 14 residues. As DNA, the CDR3 is TGTGCCAGCAGCCCACAGGTTGGGAACACTGAAGCTTTCTTT. This codes for CASSPQVGNTEAFF.

V and J are TRBV11-2 and TRBJ2-5; the D gene is possibly TRBD1 (6 bases). Germline CDR1 is SGHAT and CDR2 is FQNNGV. V lost 6 bases and J lost 5, with 13 bases in between. The CDR3 runs 13 residues. CDR3 in DNA: TGTGCCAGCAGTCCAGGGGAGTGGGAGACCCAGTACTTC. Translated: CASSPGEWETQYF.

This clone was counted only a few times. V gene TRBV7-9 combines with J gene TRBJ2-7; D might be TRBD1 (6 bases). The V end was cut by 5 bases, the J end by 4 bases, with 18 bases between. Germline CDR1 is SEHNR and CDR2 is FQNEAQ (reference sequence). The CDR3 is 15 residues long. CDR3 DNA: TGTGCCAGCAGCCGGGGAAAAAACAGGGTTTACGAGCAGTACTTC. This translates into CASSRGKNRVYEQYF.

This chain joins TRBV5-1 and TRBJ2-1; 7 positions match TRBD2. In germline, CDR1 is SGHRS, CDR2 YFSETQ. The CDR3 contains 15 residues. Losses at the gene ends were 3 bases for V and 8 bases for J; bases not matched to a gene: 11. The DNA of the CDR3 is TGCGCCAGCAGCTCGACTAGCCCTAAGCTGTATGAGCAGTTCTTC. It is translated as CASSSTSPKLYEQFF.

The chain couples TRBV5-1 to TRBJ1-6, with TRBD1 as a possible D gene (6 bases). CDR3 size: 14 residues. Germline lookup yields CDR1 SGHRS and CDR2 YFSETQ. V was trimmed by 4 bases and J by 10 bases, leaving 15 bases between them. This chain's CDR3 is CASSKGGGESPLHF. CDR3 in DNA: TGCGCCAGCAGCAAAGGAGGGGGAGAGTCACCCCTCCACTTT. The full variable domain, with the rest looked up from reference TRBV5-1 and TRBJ1-6, is KAGVTQTPRYLIKTRGQQVTLSCSPISGHRSVSWYQQTPGQGLQFLFEYFSETQRNKGNFPGRFSGRQFSNSRSEMNVSTLELGDSALYLCASSKGGGESPLHFGNGTRLTVT.

The J gene is TRBJ2-1, the V gene TRBV2, with a possible D match to TRBD2 (5 bases). V lost 2 bases, J lost 7 bases, and 18 bases lay in between. Germline values: CDR1 SNHLY, CDR2 FYNNEI. This CDR3 is built from 16 residues. The CDR3 DNA reads TGTGCCAGCAGTGAATCCGATCTAGCCACGGGGAATGAGCAGTTCTTC. Protein product: CASSESDLATGNEQFF.

V gene TRBV27 combines with J gene TRBJ2-1; D is possibly TRBD1 (6 bases). The CDR3 contains 14 residues. Germline values: CDR1 MNHEY, CDR2 SMNVEV (reference sequence). Trimming took off 8 bases at V and 10 bases at J, with 21 bases between the two ends. The CDR3 is CASSRTRGMGEQFF. The CDR3 bases are TGTGCCAGCTCCCGAACCAGGGGCATGGGAGAGCAGTTCTTC.